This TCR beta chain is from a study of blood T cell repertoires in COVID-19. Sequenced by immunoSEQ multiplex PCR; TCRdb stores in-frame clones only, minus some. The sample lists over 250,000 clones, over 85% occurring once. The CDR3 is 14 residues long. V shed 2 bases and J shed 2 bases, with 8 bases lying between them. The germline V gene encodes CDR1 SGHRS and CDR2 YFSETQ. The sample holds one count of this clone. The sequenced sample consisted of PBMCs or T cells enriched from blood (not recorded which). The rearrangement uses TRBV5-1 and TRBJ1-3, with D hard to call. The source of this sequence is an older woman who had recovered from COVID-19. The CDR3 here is CASSFFPAGNTIYF. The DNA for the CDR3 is TGCGCCAGCAGCTTTTTCCCGGCTGGAAACACCATATATTTT. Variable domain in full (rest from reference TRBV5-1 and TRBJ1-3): KAGVTQTPRYLIKTRGQQVTLSCSPISGHRSVSWYQQTPGQGLQFLFEYFSETQRNKGNFPGRFSGRQFSNSRSEMNVSTLELGDSALYLCASSFFPAGNTIYFGEGSWLTVV.